These T cell receptor beta chains were read from a single sample in a study of monozygotic twins with inflammatory bowel disease. TCRdb re-called the 5' RACE reads; one entry per CDR3 protein, DNA not given. The sample has 140,000 to 150,000 distinct CDR3 sequences. The sequenced sample was blood. These receptor sequences come from a human donor with ulcerative colitis or Crohn's disease, or a healthy co-twin of an affected twin (not recorded which). The CDR3 runs from the conserved cysteine through the conserved F or W.

V: TRBV20-1
length: 14
J: TRBJ2-7
CDR3: CSAREISFPYEQYF

V: TRBV6-2/TRBV6-3
length: 17
J: TRBJ2-2
CDR3: CASSSGLAGMNTGELFF

V: TRBV5-1
length: 13
J: TRBJ2-7
CDR3: CASSLGTYYEQYF

V: TRBV5-1
length: 14
J: TRBJ1-1
CDR3: CASSPMQGNTEAFF

V: TRBV27
length: 13
J: TRBJ2-1
CDR3: CASRRLAGNEQFF

V: TRBV9
length: 17
J: TRBJ1-1
CDR3: CASSVHSGAGPNTEAFF

V: TRBV11-2
length: 18
J: TRBJ2-3
CDR3: CASSFGHLAGGDLDTQYF

V: TRBV6-1
length: 16
J: TRBJ2-4
CDR3: CASRSGGRDPKNIQYF

V: TRBV18
length: 15
J: TRBJ1-2
CDR3: CASSPELDTNYGYTF

V: TRBV7-2
length: 13
J: TRBJ2-7
CDR3: CASSSPLGHEQYF

V: TRBV29-1
length: 12
J: TRBJ2-5
CDR3: CSVRQGWETQYF

V: TRBV7-9
length: 15
J: TRBJ2-1
CDR3: CASSLEGGSYNEQFF

V: TRBV30
length: 14
J: TRBJ2-2
CDR3: CAWSADPSTGELFF

V: TRBV27
length: 15
J: TRBJ1-6
CDR3: CASSWGQDHNSPLHF

V: TRBV19
length: 15
J: TRBJ2-7
CDR3: CASSRVAGDRNEQYF

V: TRBV7-6
length: 17
J: TRBJ2-2
CDR3: CASSRGRDTPVISELFF

V: TRBV28
length: 11
J: TRBJ1-1
CDR3: CASTQQGTAFF

V: TRBV19
length: 13
J: TRBJ1-1
CDR3: CASSIEDRPEAFF

V: TRBV5-4
length: 15
J: TRBJ1-5
CDR3: CASSLEPGGDKPQLF

V: TRBV12-3/TRBV12-4
length: 17
J: TRBJ2-3
CDR3: CASSLRGVSGRSDTQYF

V: TRBV7-9
length: 14
J: TRBJ2-7
CDR3: CASSLDQTAYEQYF

V: TRBV24-1
length: 14
J: TRBJ2-5
CDR3: CATSETQGTETQYF

V: TRBV6-5
length: 15
J: TRBJ1-2
CDR3: CASSYSVGINYGYTF

V: TRBV7-7
length: 13
J: TRBJ2-1
CDR3: CASSLVRNNEQFF

V: TRBV3-1
length: 14
J: TRBJ1-2
CDR3: CASSQGTGWYGYTF

V: TRBV12-3/TRBV12-4
length: 15
J: TRBJ1-2
CDR3: CASSTLTGFNYGYTF

V: TRBV12-3/TRBV12-4
length: 16
J: TRBJ2-2
CDR3: CASSLLDGVNTGELFF

V: TRBV6-5
length: 16
J: TRBJ2-2
CDR3: CASSYSSGSEFGELFF

V: TRBV7-2
length: 14
J: TRBJ2-1
CDR3: CASSTRTGSNEQFF

V: TRBV27
length: 15
J: TRBJ2-1
CDR3: CANSNRDRGFDEQFF

V: TRBV12-3/TRBV12-4
length: 14
J: TRBJ2-1
CDR3: CASSFGRGYNEQFF

V: TRBV7-2
length: 12
J: TRBJ2-1
CDR3: CASSTLGGEQFF

V: TRBV27
length: 15
J: TRBJ2-3
CDR3: CASSSWARLTDTQYF

V: TRBV7-3
length: 12
J: TRBJ2-1
CDR3: CASSLDRSVQFF

V: TRBV10-2
length: 16
J: TRBJ2-3
CDR3: CASSEEAAIITDTQYF

V: TRBV7-2
length: 12
J: TRBJ2-7
CDR3: CASSRRADEQYF

V: TRBV4-1
length: 18
J: TRBJ2-1
CDR3: CASSQGLAGIRVYNEQFF

V: TRBV9
length: 17
J: TRBJ2-5
CDR3: CASSLQGTLGIQETQYF

V: TRBV11-2
length: 12
J: TRBJ1-1
CDR3: CASSLLGTEAFF

V: TRBV7-2
length: 15
J: TRBJ2-1
CDR3: CASSIPRLGQPEQFF

V: TRBV18
length: 14
J: TRBJ2-4
CDR3: CASSPMEPKNIQYF

V: TRBV20-1
length: 15
J: TRBJ2-7
CDR3: CSASTPGLGRDEQYF

V: TRBV10-3
length: 17
J: TRBJ2-2
CDR3: CAISESERESTTGELFF

V: TRBV5-1
length: 16
J: TRBJ2-1
CDR3: CASSLARGISYNEQFF

V: TRBV20-1
length: 14
J: TRBJ1-1
CDR3: CSARETGRNTEAFF

V: TRBV5-1
length: 14
J: TRBJ2-5
CDR3: CASSLGASRETQYF

V: TRBV19
length: 15
J: TRBJ2-3
CDR3: CASSTGPWSTDTQYF

V: TRBV28
length: 15
J: TRBJ2-1
CDR3: CASTLGGQANNEQFF

V: TRBV7-8
length: 14
J: TRBJ2-7
CDR3: CASSLVGSSYEQYF

V: TRBV5-1
length: 14
J: TRBJ2-2
CDR3: CASSSQVETGELFF

V: TRBV5-1
length: 15
J: TRBJ2-1
CDR3: CASSLGTSGTNEQFF

V: TRBV6-1
length: 15
J: TRBJ2-3
CDR3: CASSLGTPSSDTQYF

V: TRBV5-1
length: 18
J: TRBJ2-7
CDR3: CASSLEGASSSEIHEQYF

V: TRBV11-2
length: 14
J: TRBJ1-2
CDR3: CASSVEDGVYGYTF